This T cell receptor beta chain was sequenced in a study of T cells in Graves' hyperthyroidism and ophthalmopathy. This CDR3 is built from 17 residues. Germline assignment: CDR1 SGHAT and CDR2 FQNNGV. V shed 1 base and J shed 2 bases, with 18 bases lying between them. This clonotype occurred many times. Amplification of TCR beta CDR3 regions used RNA as the template. HTBI primers were employed in a first-round RT-PCR of the TCR CDR3. TCRdb re-derived calls from the multiplex PCR reads in MiXCR, one entry per CDR3 protein. In the table there are about 130,000 distinct CDR3 sequences, approximately 20% of which are singletons.

The sequence was obtained from a woman in her fifties or sixties with Graves' hyperthyroidism that later progressed to Graves' ophthalmopathy. The chain uses TRBV11-2 and TRBJ2-7, with D possibly matching TRBD1 (6 bases). Sequenced sample: blood. The CDR3 here is CASSLVPTTTGPYEQYF. The CDR3, as DNA: TGTGCCAGCAGCTTAGTCCCTACCACGACAGGCCCCTACGAGCAGTACTTC.